This T cell receptor beta chain derives from a study of OX40 agonist ivuxolimab in advanced cancers. At the level of the study: It was permissible to have had prior anti-PD-1, anti-PD-L1 or anti-CTLA-4 therapy, and more than 30% had some.

The germline CDR1 and CDR2 sequences are SEHNR and FQNEAQ (reference sequence). Deletions cut 3 bases from V and 4 bases from J, with 12 bases between. CDR3 length: 14 amino acids. The table came from immunoSEQ multiplex PCR; TCRdb's copy has only in-frame clones and leaves some out. This table holds some 43,000 clones, around 94% found once. The chain combines TRBV7-9 with TRBJ1-1; D is perhaps TRBD1 (6 bases). The input for sequencing was CD4+ or CD8+ T cells sorted from blood, taken in a trial of the OX40 agonist ivuxolimab. The receptor's source is an adult with an advanced solid tumor such as melanoma, head and neck, liver or kidney cancer. In DNA form, the CDR3 reads TGTGCCAGCAGCTTTCCGGGGGCGAGCACTGAAGCTTTCTTT. Its protein is CASSFPGASTEAFF.